This TCR beta chain comes out of a study of human T cells and chemical hapten exposure. At least ten counts were recorded for this clonotype. Described time point: pre-sensitization, week 0. Treatment given: therapeutic diphenylcyclopropenone sensitization with weekly scalp DPC. As originally analysed: Per-sample TCR counts ranged from roughly 20,000 to 750,000, median roughly 96,000. Each CDR3 protein gets one entry after TCRdb re-called the RACE reads with MiXCR. TCRdb, not the authors, supplied the V and J calls. This table holds roughly 100,000 distinct CDR3 sequences, 11% found once. This receptor was taken from a woman aged 55-69 years with alopecia areata. Some clones in this sample may be carry-over from other donors' samples. Source: whole blood, taken in connection with sensitization to the hapten diphenylcyclopropenone (DPC).

DNA of the CDR3: TGCAGTGCTAGCCCAGGGGGTGATGAGACCCAGTACTTC. Residues: CSASPGGDETQYF. The chain uses TRBV20-1 and TRBJ2-5; 7 positions agree with TRBD1. The germline V gene has CDR1 DFQATT and CDR2 SNEGSKA (reference sequence). CDR3 length: 13 residues. Trimming cost V 3 bases and J 5 bases; bases outside gene matches: 6.